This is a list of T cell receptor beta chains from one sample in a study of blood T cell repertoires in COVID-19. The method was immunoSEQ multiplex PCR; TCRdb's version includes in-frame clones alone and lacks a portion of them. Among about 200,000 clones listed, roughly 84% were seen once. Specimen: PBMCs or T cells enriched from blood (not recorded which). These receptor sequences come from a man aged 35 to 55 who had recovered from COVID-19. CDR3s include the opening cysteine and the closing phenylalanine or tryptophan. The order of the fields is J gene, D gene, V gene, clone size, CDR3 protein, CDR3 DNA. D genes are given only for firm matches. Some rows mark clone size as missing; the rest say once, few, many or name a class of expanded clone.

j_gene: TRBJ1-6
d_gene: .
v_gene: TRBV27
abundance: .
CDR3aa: CASSFRAWGNSPLHF
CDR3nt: TGTGCCAGCAGTTTCAGGGCCTGGGGTAATTCACCCCTCCACTTT

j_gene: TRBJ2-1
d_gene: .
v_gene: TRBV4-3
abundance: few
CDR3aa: CASSQGQGSYNEQFF
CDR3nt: TGCGCCAGCAGCCAAGGGCAGGGCTCCTACAATGAGCAGTTCTTC

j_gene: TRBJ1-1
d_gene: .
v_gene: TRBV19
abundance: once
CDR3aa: CASSIVLSAEAFF
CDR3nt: TGTGCCAGTAGTATTGTTTTAAGCGCTGAAGCTTTCTTT

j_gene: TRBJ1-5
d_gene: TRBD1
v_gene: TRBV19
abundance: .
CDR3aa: CASSITTGGMGQPQHF
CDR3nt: TGTGCCAGTAGTATAACCACAGGGGGCATGGGACAGCCCCAGCATTTT

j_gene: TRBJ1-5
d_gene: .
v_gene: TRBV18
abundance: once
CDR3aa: CASSPTRPGETNQPQHF
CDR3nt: TGTGCCAGCTCACCAACCCGACCAGGGGAAACCAATCAGCCCCAGCATTTT

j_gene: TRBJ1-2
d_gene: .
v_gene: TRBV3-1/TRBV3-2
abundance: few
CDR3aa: CASSQGASYGYTF
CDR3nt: TGTGCCAGCAGCCAAGGAGCGTCCTATGGCTACACCTTC

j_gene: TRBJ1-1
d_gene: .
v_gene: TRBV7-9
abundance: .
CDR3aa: CASSFQQGGTEAFF
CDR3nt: TGTGCCAGCAGCTTCCAACAGGGAGGGACTGAAGCTTTCTTT

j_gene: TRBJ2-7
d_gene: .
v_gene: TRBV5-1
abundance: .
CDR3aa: CASSTAGGGGYEQYF
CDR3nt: TGCGCCAGCAGCACCGCAGGGGGAGGCGGCTACGAGCAGTACTTC

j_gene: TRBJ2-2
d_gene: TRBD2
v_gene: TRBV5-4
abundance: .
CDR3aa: CASSRRGGAFTGELFF
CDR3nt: TGTGCCAGCAGCCGTCGCGGGGGGGCCTTTACCGGGGAGCTGTTTTTT

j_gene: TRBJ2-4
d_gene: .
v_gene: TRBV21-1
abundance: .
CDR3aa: CASSERGGRAELAKNIQYF
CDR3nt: TGTGCCAGCAGCGAACGGGGAGGCAGGGCAGAACTAGCCAAAAACATTCAGTACTTC

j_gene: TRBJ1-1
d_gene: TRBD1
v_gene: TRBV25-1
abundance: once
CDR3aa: CASSETGIMNTEAFF
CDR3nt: TGTGCCAGCAGTGAGACAGGGATCATGAACACTGAAGCTTTCTTT

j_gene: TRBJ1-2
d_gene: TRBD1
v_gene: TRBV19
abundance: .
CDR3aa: CASTRDRGSNYGYTF
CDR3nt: TGTGCCAGTACTCGGGACAGGGGATCTAACTATGGCTACACCTTC

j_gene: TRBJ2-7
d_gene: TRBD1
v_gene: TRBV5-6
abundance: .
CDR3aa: CASSLLTGGFYEQYF
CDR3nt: TGTGCCAGCAGCCTCTTGACAGGGGGTTTCTACGAGCAGTACTTC

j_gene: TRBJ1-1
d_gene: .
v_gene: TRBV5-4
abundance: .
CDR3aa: CASSVGGNVNTEAFF
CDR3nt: TGTGCCAGCAGCGTTGGAGGGAACGTGAACACTGAAGCTTTCTTT

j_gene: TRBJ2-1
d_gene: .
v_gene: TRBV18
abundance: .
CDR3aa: CASTRDTTYNEQFF
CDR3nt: TGTGCCAGCACCCGGGACACTACCTACAATGAGCAGTTCTTC

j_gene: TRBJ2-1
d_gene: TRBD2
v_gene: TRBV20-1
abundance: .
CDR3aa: CSASGRLAGTNEQFF
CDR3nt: TGCAGTGCTAGTGGCCGACTAGCGGGGACCAATGAGCAGTTCTTC

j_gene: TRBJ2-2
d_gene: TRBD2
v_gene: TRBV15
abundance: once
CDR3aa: CATSRVAGGGTGELFF
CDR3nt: TGTGCCACCAGCAGAGTAGCGGGGGGAGGGACCGGGGAGCTGTTTTTT

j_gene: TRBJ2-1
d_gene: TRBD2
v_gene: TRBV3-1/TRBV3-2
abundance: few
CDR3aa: CASSHSGGNEQFF
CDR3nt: TGTGCCAGCAGCCATTCCGGGGGGAATGAGCAGTTCTTC

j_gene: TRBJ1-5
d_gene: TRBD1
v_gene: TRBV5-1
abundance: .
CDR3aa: CASSLGPGGDQPQHF
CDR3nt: TGCGCCAGCAGCTTGGGGCCAGGGGGCGACCAGCCCCAGCATTTT

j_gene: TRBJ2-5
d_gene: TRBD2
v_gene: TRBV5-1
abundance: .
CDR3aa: CASSSPLAGLQETQYF
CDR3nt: TGCGCCAGCAGCTCACCACTAGCGGGGTTACAAGAGACCCAGTACTTC

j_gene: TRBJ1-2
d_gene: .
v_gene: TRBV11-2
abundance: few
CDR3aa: CASSFASGGYTF
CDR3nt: TGTGCCAGCAGCTTCGCCAGTGGTGGCTACACCTTC

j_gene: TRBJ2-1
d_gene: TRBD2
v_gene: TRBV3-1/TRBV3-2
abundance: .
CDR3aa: CASRQDLWTSGGVDEQFF
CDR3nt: TGTGCCAGCAGGCAGGATCTTTGGACTAGCGGGGGGGTAGATGAGCAGTTCTTC

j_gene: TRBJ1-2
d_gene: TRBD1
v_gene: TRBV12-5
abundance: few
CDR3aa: CASGPGQGGTNYGYTF
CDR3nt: TGTGCTAGTGGTCCTGGACAGGGAGGAACTAACTATGGCTACACCTTC

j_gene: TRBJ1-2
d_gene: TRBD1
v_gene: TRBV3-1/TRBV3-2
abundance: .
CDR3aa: CASSRLTGGVGYGYTF
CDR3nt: TGTGCCAGCAGCCGACTGACAGGGGGCGTAGGGTATGGCTACACCTTC

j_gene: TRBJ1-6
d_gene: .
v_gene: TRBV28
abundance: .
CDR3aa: CASSLMLQNSPLHF
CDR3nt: TGTGCCAGCAGTTTGATGTTGCAGAATTCACCCCTCCACTTT

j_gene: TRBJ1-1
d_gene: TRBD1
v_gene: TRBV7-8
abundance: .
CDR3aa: CASSIIRTGGMRAFF
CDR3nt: TGTGCCAGCAGCATAATTCGGACAGGGGGCATGAGGGCTTTCTTT

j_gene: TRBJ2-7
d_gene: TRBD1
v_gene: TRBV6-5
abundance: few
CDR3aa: CASSWGDRTHEQYF
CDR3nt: TGTGCCAGCAGTTGGGGGGACAGGACCCACGAGCAGTACTTC

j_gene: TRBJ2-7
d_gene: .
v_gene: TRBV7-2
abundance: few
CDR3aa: CASSSEVWREQYF
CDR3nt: TGTGCCAGCAGCTCCGAGGTCTGGCGGGAGCAGTACTTC

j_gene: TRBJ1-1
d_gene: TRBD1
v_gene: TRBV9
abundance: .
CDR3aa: CASSPNPGRQGTEAFF
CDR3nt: TGTGCCAGCAGCCCCAACCCGGGGAGACAGGGGACCGAAGCTTTCTTT

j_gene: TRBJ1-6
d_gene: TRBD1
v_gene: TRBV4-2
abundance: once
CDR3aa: CASSQVGTGGSYNSPLHF
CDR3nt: TGTGCCAGCAGCCAAGTCGGGACAGGGGGTTCCTATAATTCACCCCTCCACTTT

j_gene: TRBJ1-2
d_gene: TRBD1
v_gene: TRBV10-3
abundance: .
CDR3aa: CASKGDRGFGYTF
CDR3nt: TGTGCCTCTAAGGGAGACAGGGGGTTTGGCTACACCTTC

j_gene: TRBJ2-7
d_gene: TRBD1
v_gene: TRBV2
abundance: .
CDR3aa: CASSRGTGYEQYF
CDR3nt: TGTGCCAGCAGTAGAGGGACAGGCTACGAGCAGTACTTC

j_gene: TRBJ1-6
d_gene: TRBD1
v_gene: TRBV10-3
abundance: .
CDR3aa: CAISESGGVDNSPLHF
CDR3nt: TGTGCCATCAGCGAATCAGGGGGCGTGGATAATTCACCCCTCCACTTT

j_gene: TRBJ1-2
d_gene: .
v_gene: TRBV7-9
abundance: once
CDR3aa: CASSLGDQAYGYTF
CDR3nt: TGTGCCAGCAGCTTAGGTGATCAGGCCTATGGCTACACCTTC

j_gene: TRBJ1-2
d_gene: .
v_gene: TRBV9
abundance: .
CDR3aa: CASSVADRVDYGYTF
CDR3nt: TGTGCCAGCAGCGTAGCGGACAGAGTTGACTATGGCTACACCTTC

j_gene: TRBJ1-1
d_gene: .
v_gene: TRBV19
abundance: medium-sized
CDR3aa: CASSPRLSELPPGAFF
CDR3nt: TGTGCCAGTAGTCCCCGACTATCCGAACTACCTCCGGGGGCTTTCTTT

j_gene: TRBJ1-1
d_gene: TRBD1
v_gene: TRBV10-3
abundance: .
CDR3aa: CAISGTGEGTEAFF
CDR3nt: TGTGCCATCAGTGGGACAGGGGAGGGCACTGAAGCTTTCTTT

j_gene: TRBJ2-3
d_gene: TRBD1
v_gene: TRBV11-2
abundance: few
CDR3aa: CASSSLSGTGWSTDTQYF
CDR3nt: TGTGCCAGCAGCTCCTTATCCGGGACAGGGTGGAGCACAGATACGCAGTATTTT

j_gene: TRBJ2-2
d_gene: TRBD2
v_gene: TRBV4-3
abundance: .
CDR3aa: CASSRSPRGGSGGELFF
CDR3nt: TGCGCCAGCAGCCGCAGCCCCCGGGGGGGTTCAGGCGGGGAGCTGTTTTTT

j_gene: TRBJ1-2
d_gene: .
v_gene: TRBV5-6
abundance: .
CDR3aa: CASSANYGYTF
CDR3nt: TGTGCCAGCTCAGCTAACTATGGCTACACCTTC

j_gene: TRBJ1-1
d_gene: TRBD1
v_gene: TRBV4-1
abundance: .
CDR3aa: CASSREGQGTLAFF
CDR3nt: TGCGCCAGCAGCCGGGAGGGACAGGGAACTTTGGCTTTCTTT

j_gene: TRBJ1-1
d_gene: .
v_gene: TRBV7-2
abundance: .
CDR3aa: CASSPAGRTVLF
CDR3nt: TGTGCCAGCAGCCCCGCGGGACGAACGGTGCTCTTT

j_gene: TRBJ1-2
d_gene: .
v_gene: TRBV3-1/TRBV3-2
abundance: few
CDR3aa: CASSQDKGRGGYTF
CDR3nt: TGTGCCAGCAGCCAAGATAAAGGGCGGGGTGGCTACACCTTC

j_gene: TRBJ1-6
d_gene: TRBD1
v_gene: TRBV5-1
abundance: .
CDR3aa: CASSLGQGWNNSPLHF
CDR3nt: TGCGCCAGCAGCTTGGGACAGGGGTGGAATAATTCACCCCTCCACTTT

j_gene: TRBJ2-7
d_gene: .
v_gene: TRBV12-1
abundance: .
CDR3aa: CASSPARGGTSSYEQYF
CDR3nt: TGTGCCAGCAGCCCCGCTAGGGGAGGAACCAGCTCCTACGAGCAGTACTTC

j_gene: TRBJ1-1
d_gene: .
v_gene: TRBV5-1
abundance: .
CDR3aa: CASSLAGVSRSTEAFF
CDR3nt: TGCGCCAGCAGCTTGGCCGGGGTCTCGAGGTCCACTGAAGCTTTCTTT

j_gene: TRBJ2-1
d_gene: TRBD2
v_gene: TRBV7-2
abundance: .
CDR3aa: CASSFRNTSGGLNEQFF
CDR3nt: TGTGCCAGCAGCTTCCGGAATACTAGCGGGGGTCTAAATGAGCAGTTCTTC

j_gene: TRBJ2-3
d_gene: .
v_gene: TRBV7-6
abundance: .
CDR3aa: CASSLGTTSTDTQYF
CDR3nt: TGTGCCAGCAGCTTAGGGACTACAAGCACAGATACGCAGTATTTT

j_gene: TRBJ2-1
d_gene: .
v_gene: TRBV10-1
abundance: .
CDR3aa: CASNTGYNEQFF
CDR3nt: TGCGCCAGCAATACAGGATACAATGAGCAGTTCTTC

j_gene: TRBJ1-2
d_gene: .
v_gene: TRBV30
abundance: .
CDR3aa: CAWTVLANYGYTF
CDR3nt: TGTGCCTGGACGGTGTTGGCTAACTATGGCTACACCTTC

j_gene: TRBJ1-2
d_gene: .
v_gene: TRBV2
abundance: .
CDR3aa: CASRPTGVEGYTF
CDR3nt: TGTGCCAGCAGACCGACAGGAGTAGAAGGCTACACCTTC

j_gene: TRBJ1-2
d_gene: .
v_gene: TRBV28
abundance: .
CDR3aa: CASRRLAESYGYTF
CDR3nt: TGTGCCAGCAGAAGGCTGGCGGAAAGCTATGGCTACACCTTC

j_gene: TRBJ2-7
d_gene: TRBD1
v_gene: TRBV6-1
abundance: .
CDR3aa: CASSVARGTGSYEQYF
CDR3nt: TGTGCCAGCAGTGTAGCCCGCGGGACAGGATCCTACGAGCAGTACTTC

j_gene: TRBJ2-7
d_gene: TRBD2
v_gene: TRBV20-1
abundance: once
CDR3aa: CSASHGTSGGYEQYF
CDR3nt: TGCAGTGCTAGTCACGGAACTAGCGGGGGATACGAGCAGTACTTC

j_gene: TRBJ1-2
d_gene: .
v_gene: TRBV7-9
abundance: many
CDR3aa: CASSFEGNYGYTF
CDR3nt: TGTGCCAGCAGCTTCGAGGGAAACTATGGCTACACCTTC